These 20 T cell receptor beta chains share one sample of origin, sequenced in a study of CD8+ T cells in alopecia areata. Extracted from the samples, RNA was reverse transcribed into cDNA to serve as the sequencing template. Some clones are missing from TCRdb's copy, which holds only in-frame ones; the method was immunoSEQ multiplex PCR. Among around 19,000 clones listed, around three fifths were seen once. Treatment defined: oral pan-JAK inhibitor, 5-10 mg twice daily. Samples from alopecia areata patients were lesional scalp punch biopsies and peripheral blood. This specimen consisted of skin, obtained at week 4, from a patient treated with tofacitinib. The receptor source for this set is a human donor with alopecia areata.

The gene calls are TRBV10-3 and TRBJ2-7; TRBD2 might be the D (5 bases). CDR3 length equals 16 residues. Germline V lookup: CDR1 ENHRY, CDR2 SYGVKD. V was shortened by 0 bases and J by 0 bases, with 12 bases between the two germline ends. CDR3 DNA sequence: TGTGCCATCAGTGAGTCGGAGGCGGTGATCTCCTACGAGCAGTACTTC. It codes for CAISESEAVISYEQYF.

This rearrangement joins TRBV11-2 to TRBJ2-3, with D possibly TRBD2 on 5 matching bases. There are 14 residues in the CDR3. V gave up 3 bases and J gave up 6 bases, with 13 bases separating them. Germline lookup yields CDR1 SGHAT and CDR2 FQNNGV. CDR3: CASSLDSYYDTQYF. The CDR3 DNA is TGTGCCAGCAGCTTGGACTCCTACTACGATACGCAGTATTTT.

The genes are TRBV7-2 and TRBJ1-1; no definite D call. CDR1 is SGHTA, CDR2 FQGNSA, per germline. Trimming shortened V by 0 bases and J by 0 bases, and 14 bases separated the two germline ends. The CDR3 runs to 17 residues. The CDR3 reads CASSLAGRTVMNTEAFF. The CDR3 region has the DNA TGTGCCAGCAGCTTAGCGGGCAGAACTGTCATGAACACTGAAGCTTTCTTT.

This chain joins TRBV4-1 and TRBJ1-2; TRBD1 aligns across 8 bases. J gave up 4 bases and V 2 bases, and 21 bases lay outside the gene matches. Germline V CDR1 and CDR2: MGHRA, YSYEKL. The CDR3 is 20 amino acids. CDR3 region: CASSQKKMGDRFPNGYGYTF. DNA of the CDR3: TGCGCCAGCAGCCAAAAAAAAATGGGGGACAGGTTCCCCAACGGCTATGGCTACACCTTC.

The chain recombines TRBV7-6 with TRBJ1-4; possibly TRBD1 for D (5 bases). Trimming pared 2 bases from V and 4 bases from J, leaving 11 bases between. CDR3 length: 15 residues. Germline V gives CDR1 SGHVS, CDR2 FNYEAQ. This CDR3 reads CASSLSARVNEKLFF. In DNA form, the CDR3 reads TGTGCCAGCAGCTTATCGGCCAGGGTTAATGAAAAACTGTTTTTT.

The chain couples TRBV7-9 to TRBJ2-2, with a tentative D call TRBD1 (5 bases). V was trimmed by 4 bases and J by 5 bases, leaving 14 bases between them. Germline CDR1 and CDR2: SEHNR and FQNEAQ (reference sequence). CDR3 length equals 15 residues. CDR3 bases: TGTGCCAGCAGCTCTTGGGGCGGTTGGACCGGGGAGCTGTTTTTT. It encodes CASSSWGGWTGELFF. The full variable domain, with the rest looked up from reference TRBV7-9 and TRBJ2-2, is DTGVSQNPRHKITKRGQNVTFRCDPISEHNRLYWYRQTLGQGPEFLTYFQNEAQLEKSRLLSDRFSAERPKGSFSTLEIQRTEQGDSAMYLCASSSWGGWTGELFFGEGSRLTVL.

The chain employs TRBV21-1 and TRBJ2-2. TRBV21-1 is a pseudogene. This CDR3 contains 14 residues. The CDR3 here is CARGVRIDTGELFF. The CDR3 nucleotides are TGTGCCAGGGGTGTTCGAATCGACACCGGGGAGCTGTTTTTT.

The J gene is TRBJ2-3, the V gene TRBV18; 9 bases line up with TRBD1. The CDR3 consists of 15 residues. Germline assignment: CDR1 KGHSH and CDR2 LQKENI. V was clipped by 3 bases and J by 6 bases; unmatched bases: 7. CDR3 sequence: CASSPDRGLGDTQYF. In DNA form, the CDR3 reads TGTGCCAGCTCACCGGACAGGGGTCTGGGGGATACGCAGTATTTT.

The CDR3 protein is CASSFSEPLREGNTEAFF. The DNA for the CDR3 is TGTGCCAGCAGCTTTTCCGAGCCCCTTAGGGAGGGGAACACTGAAGCTTTCTTT. This chain connects TRBV11-3 to TRBJ1-1; unclear D gene. V was pared by 3 bases and J by 1 base, with 21 bases between. This CDR3 region has 18 residues. Looked up from germline, CDR1 is SGHNT and CDR2 is YENEEA.

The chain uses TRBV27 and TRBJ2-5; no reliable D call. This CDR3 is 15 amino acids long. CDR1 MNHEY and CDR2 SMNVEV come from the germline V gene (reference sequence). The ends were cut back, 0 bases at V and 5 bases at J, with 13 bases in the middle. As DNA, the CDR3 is TGTGCCAGCAGTTTATCCTATGAGTACCGGGAGACCCAGTACTTC. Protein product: CASSLSYEYRETQYF.

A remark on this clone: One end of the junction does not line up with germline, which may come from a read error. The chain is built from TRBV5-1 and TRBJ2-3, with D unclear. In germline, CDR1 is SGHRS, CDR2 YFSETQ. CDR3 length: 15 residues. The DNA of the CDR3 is TGTGCCAGCAGCTTGGACGGCACGAGCACAGATACGCAGTATTTT. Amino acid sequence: CASSLDGTSTDTQYF.

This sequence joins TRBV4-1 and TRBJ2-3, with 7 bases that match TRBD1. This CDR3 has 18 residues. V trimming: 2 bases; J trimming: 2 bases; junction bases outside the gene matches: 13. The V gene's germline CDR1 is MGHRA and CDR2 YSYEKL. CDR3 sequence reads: CASSQKTGQLLYTDTQYF. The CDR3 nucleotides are TGCGCCAGCAGCCAAAAGACGGGACAGCTACTTTACACAGATACGCAGTATTTT.

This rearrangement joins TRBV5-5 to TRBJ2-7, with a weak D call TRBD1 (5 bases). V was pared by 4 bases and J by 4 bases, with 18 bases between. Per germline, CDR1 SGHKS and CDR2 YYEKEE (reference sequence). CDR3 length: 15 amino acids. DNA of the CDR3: TGTGCCAGCAGCCCGAACCCAGGGATAAGTTACGAGCAGTACTTC. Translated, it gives CASSPNPGISYEQYF.

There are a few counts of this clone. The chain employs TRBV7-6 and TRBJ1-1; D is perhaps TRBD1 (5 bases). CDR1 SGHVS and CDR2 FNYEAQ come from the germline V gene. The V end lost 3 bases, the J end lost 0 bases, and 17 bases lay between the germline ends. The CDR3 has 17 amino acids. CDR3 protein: CASSLIGFGAMNTEAFF. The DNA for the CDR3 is TGTGCCAGCAGCTTGATCGGGTTTGGGGCCATGAACACTGAAGCTTTCTTT.

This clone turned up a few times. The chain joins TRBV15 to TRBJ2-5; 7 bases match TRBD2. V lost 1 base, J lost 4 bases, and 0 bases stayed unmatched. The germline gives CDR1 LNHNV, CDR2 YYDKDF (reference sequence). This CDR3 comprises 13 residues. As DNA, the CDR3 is TGTGCCACCAGCAGAGGGGGGGGAGAGACCCAGTACTTC. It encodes CATSRGGGETQYF.

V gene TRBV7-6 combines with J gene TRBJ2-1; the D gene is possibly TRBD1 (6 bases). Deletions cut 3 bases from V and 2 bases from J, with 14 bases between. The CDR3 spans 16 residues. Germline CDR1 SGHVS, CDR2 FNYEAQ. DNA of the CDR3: TGTGCCAGCAGCTTTATCGGGACACCTACCTACAATGAGCAGTTCTTC. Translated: CASSFIGTPTYNEQFF.

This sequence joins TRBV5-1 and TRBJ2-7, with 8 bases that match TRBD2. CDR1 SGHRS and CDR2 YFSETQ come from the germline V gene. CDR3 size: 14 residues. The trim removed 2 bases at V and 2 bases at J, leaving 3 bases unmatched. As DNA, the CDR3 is TGCGCCAGCAGCTTTAGCGGGGTCCCCTACGAGCAGTACTTC. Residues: CASSFSGVPYEQYF.

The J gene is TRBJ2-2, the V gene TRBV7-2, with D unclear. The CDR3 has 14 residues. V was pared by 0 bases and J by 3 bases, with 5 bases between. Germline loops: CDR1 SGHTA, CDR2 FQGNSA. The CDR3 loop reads CASSLAWDTGELFF. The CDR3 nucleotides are TGTGCCAGCAGCTTAGCGTGGGACACCGGGGAGCTGTTTTTT.

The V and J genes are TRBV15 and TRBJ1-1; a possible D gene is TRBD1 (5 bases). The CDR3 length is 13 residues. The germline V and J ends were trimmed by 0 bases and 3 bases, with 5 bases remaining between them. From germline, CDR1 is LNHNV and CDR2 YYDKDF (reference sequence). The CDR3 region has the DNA TGTGCCACCAGCAGAGACAGGGACACTGAAGCTTTCTTT. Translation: CATSRDRDTEAFF.

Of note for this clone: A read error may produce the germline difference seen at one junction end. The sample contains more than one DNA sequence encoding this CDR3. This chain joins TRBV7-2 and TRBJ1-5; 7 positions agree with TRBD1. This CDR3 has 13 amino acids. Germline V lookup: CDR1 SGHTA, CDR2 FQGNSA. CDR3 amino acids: CASSADRVQPQHF. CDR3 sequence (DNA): TGCGCCAGCAGCGCCGACAGGGTCCAGCCCCAGCATTTT.